What follows describes a single T cell receptor beta chain. Its antigen has not been determined. There are no base qualities to consult, and no much larger clone falls within one base. This entry is derived from a study of post-analysis software for immune sequencing data (dated by TCRdb to 2013 to 2016). About the investigation overall: Recorded disease courses included relapsing-remitting, secondary progressive and progressive-relapsing multiple sclerosis, with some patients lacking subtype annotation. The multiple sclerosis patient repertoires were compared with ten to eleven previously published healthy control repertoires from donors aged roughly 6 to 27 years. A subset of samples was prepared in parallel using single-end sample barcoding, then pooled and co-amplified after Illumina adapter ligation. What the work shows at the level of the full study, not this receptor alone: The multiple sclerosis patient group was slightly younger than the control group. Significantly higher frequencies in patients than in controls were found for a few TRBV segments, including TRBV5-6, TRBV5-1 and TRBV20-1. Direct clustering with F measure revealed strong co-clustering of samples prepared in the same batch, which led to a batch-effect correction. Compared with controls, multiple sclerosis patients had significantly lower normalized Chao1 diversity, a finding suggesting substantial peripheral T-cell clonal expansion.

V is shortened by 2 bases, J by 3 bases, and the region joining them spans 11 bases. CDR1 SGHTA and CDR2 FQGNSA were looked up in the germline V gene. Inclusive of the bounding cysteine and phenylalanine, the CDR3 is 15 residues long. The sequence is cut down to CDR3 DNA, 45 bases in frame from base 1. To demonstrate the VDJtools post-analysis software, TCR beta repertoires were profiled from the peripheral blood of more than 10 young patients with multiple sclerosis. The multiple sclerosis patients were children and adolescents ranging in age from 6 to 15 years. The library was made by PCR. Data came from an Illumina HiSeq 2500. To reduce PCR and sequencing biases, unique molecular identifiers were incorporated into the TCR beta cDNA libraries. Per 1 to 10 million input T cells, approximately 500,000 cDNA molecules were obtained, such that each molecule approximated one T cell. Patient libraries were prepared and sequenced with the same protocol used for the earlier healthy control dataset. Within a given batch, samples were prepared together, multiplexed and sequenced on the same HiSeq lane. On the study's bioinformatics: MIGEC was used to process the raw barcoded reads, and molecular identifier groups with only a single read were discarded before consensus assembly and CDR3 extraction. Clonotype tables were post-analysed with VDJtools, and diversity was normalized by down-sampling all datasets to the smallest sample size. Repertoire overlap clustering matched CDR3 amino acid but not nucleotide sequences to correct batch-related cross-sample contamination. The public sequencing data were trimmed at Q25 with fastp and processed into clonotypes with MiXCR by TCRdb, which kept only in-frame beta chains. Each entry merges the rows of one CDR3 protein and shows their most common DNA and genes. TCRdb, not the authors, supplied the V and J calls. Across this sample there are 700,000 to 800,000 distinct CDR3 sequences, with less than 35% seen only once. Of the sample, 0.56% is held by the ten largest clones.

Sequenced input: blood. The origin of this receptor is a girl aged 10-17 years with multiple sclerosis. This chain is built from TRBV7-2 and TRBJ2-1; a weak D assignment points to TRBD1 (7 bases agree). This receptor has the CDR3 CASSLMQGGYNEQFF. At the DNA level, the sequence is TGTGCCAGCAGCTTAATGCAGGGGGGCTACAATGAGCAGTTCTTC. Reference TRBV7-2 and TRBJ2-1 proteins supply the regions before and after the CDR3; the full variable domain is: GAGVSQSPSNKVTEKGKDVELRCDPISGHTALYWYRQSLGQGLEFLIYFQGNSAPDKSGLPSDRFSAERTGGSVSTLTIQRTQQEDSAVYLCASSLMQGGYNEQFFGPGTRLTVL.